This T cell receptor (beta chain) stems from a study of radiotherapy plus CTLA-4 blockade in lung cancer. Study-wide findings and caveats: Radiotherapy plus ipilimumab was followed by expansion in blood of tumor-derived TCR clones.

For this clone: What it binds is not known.

The length of the CDR3 is 12 residues. V lost 5 bases and J lost 3, with 10 bases in between. Germline V gene data show CDR1 as GTSNPN and CDR2 as SVGIG (reference sequence). Repertoires were generated with immunoSEQ multiplex PCR, while TCRdb's copy carries only in-frame clones and drops some. The table lists 85,000 to 90,000 clones, around 87% of them singletons. The sequence came from a human donor with non-small cell lung cancer that progressed on radiotherapy plus ipilimumab. The material sequenced was peripheral blood, taken from a patient treated with radiotherapy plus ipilimumab. The chain has TRBV30 and TRBJ1-1; D not resolved. CDR3 coding DNA: TGTGCCTGGGGCCCGGGCTACACTGAAGCTTTCTTT. This sequence encodes CAWGPGYTEAFF.